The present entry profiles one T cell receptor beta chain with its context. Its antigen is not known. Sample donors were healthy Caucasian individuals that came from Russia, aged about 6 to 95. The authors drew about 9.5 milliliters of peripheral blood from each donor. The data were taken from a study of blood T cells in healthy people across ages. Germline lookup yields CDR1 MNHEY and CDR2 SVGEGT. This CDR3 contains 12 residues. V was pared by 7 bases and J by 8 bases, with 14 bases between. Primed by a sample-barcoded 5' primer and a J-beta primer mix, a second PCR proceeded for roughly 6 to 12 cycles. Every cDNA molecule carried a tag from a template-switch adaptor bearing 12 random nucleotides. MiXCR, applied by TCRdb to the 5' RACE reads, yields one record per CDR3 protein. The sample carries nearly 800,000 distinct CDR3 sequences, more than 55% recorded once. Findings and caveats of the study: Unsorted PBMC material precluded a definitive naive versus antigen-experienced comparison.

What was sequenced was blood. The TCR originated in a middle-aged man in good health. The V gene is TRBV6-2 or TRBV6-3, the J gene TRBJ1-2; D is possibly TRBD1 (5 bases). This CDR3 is CASTRQGEGYTF. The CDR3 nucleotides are TGTGCCAGCACTCGCCAGGGTGAAGGCTACACCTTC.